This entry features one T cell receptor beta chain sequence. This specimen comes from a study of blood T cell repertoires in COVID-19. Background on the study: COVID-19 samples from acute and convalescent phases originated in the United States, Italy and Spain. In each case, the material was cDNA or gDNA derived from T cells, B-cell-depleted T cells, or PBMCs.

In the authors' methods: From reference gene primer amplification, estimates of nucleated cell counts were derived. Method: immunoSEQ multiplex PCR; TCRdb's copy keeps in-frame clones and lacks some. V and J calls and clone size follow that table, whereas D and trimming were derived from the DNA. Altogether roughly 210,000 clones are present, approximately 90% being singletons, with the ten largest covering 1.5% to 2%. Sequenced: peripheral blood. The sequence derives from a man aged 70-80 years with acute or convalescent COVID-19.

CDR3: CASSPQSGGGKENIQYF. The CDR3 bases are TGCGCCAGCAGCCCCCAATCGGGGGGGGGCAAAGAAAACATTCAGTACTTC. This chain uses TRBV5-1 with TRBJ2-4; 8 bases match TRBD2. Germline CDR1 reads SGHRS; CDR2 reads YFSETQ. J was trimmed by 5 bases and V by 4 bases; bases with no gene match: 14. This CDR3 contains 17 residues.